This TCR beta chain was retrieved from a study of cytomegalovirus exposure and HLA in healthy donors. This CDR3 region has 14 residues. Germline V lookup: CDR1 MNHNS, CDR2 SASEGT. Sequencing used immunoSEQ multiplex PCR; TCRdb keeps in-frame clones, though not all of them. The sample lists about 260,000 clones, around 90% occurring once. Comment on this clone: An end of the junction does not agree with germline; a read error may underlie this.

The chain employs TRBV6-1 and TRBJ2-3; no clear D gene. The specimen sequenced was PBMCs. The source is a woman in her twenties or thirties in good health and CMV-seronegative. The chain's CDR3 is CASSQAFGTDTQYF. CDR3 coding DNA: TGTGCCAGCAGTCAAGCCTTTGGCACAGATACGCAGTATTTT.